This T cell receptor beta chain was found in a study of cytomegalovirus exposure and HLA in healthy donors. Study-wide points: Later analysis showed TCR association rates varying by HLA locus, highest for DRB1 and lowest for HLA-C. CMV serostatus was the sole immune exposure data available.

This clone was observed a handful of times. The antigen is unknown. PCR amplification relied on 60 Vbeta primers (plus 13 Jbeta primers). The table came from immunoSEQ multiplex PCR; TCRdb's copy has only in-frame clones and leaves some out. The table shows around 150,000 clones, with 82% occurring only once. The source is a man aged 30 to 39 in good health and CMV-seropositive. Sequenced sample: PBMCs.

The CDR3 is CSVGLAAYNEQFF. The CDR3 region has the DNA TGCAGCGTTGGGCTAGCGGCGTACAATGAGCAGTTCTTC. The chain recombines TRBV29-1 with TRBJ2-1; TRBD2 aligns across 7 bases. Trimming at V came to 4 bases and at J to 4 bases, leaving 4 bases not matched to a gene. This CDR3 has 13 amino acids. Germline V CDR1 and CDR2: SQVTM, ANQGSEA.